These T cell receptor beta chains were read from a single sample in a study of cytomegalovirus exposure and HLA in healthy donors. The table came from immunoSEQ multiplex PCR; TCRdb's copy has only in-frame clones and leaves some out. The table shows some 160,000 clones, with around 80% occurring only once. The specimen was PBMCs. These receptors all stem from a male donor in good health and CMV-seropositive. Both conserved end residues are part of each CDR3. Fields, in order: D gene, clone size, V gene, J gene, CDR3 protein, CDR3 DNA. A D gene is named only where the DNA matches it firmly. The size entry is marked missing in some rows and otherwise reads once, few, many or a size class.

D gene: TRBD1; clone size: .; V gene: TRBV5-1; J gene: TRBJ2-1; CDR3 protein: CASSPASGTGDNEQFF; CDR3 DNA: TGCGCCAGCAGCCCTGCCTCCGGGACAGGGGACAATGAGCAGTTCTTC
D gene: TRBD2; clone size: few; V gene: TRBV11-1; J gene: TRBJ2-1; CDR3 protein: CASSLTGGRGSSNEQFF; CDR3 DNA: TGTGCCAGCAGCCTCACCGGCGGGAGAGGGTCGAGCAATGAGCAGTTCTTC
D gene: .; clone size: .; V gene: TRBV2; J gene: TRBJ2-7; CDR3 protein: CASSERRAGIHSYEQYF; CDR3 DNA: TGTGCCAGCAGTGAAAGGCGGGCAGGCATTCACTCCTACGAGCAGTACTTC
D gene: .; clone size: .; V gene: TRBV27; J gene: TRBJ2-1; CDR3 protein: CASSLPNRGEQFF; CDR3 DNA: TGTGCCAGCAGTTTACCGAATCGGGGGGAGCAGTTCTTC
D gene: TRBD2; clone size: .; V gene: TRBV5-6; J gene: TRBJ2-7; CDR3 protein: CASSLVGLAREQYF; CDR3 DNA: TGTGCCAGCAGCTTGGTCGGACTAGCACGCGAGCAGTACTTC
D gene: .; clone size: .; V gene: TRBV6-1; J gene: TRBJ2-6; CDR3 protein: CASSELPSSGANVLTF; CDR3 DNA: TGTGCCAGCAGCGAACTACCTAGCTCTGGGGCCAACGTCCTGACTTTC
D gene: TRBD1; clone size: .; V gene: TRBV19; J gene: TRBJ1-1; CDR3 protein: CASSFPDRGGTEAFF; CDR3 DNA: TGTGCCAGTAGTTTCCCGGACAGGGGGGGCACTGAAGCTTTCTTT
D gene: .; clone size: .; V gene: TRBV28; J gene: TRBJ2-7; CDR3 protein: CASSLGRDTTYYEQYF; CDR3 DNA: TGTGCCAGCAGTTTGGGCCGGGACACGACTTACTACGAGCAGTACTTC
D gene: .; clone size: .; V gene: TRBV6-6; J gene: TRBJ2-7; CDR3 protein: CASSYDIYEQYF; CDR3 DNA: TGTGCCAGCAGTTATGACATCTACGAGCAGTACTTC
D gene: TRBD2; clone size: .; V gene: TRBV10-3; J gene: TRBJ2-1; CDR3 protein: CAIRPGLRFINEQFF; CDR3 DNA: TGTGCCATCAGGCCGGGACTAAGGTTCATCAATGAGCAGTTCTTC
D gene: TRBD1; clone size: once; V gene: TRBV6-4; J gene: TRBJ1-1; CDR3 protein: CASKSTGTGTEAFF; CDR3 DNA: TGTGCCAGCAAATCGACAGGGACGGGAACTGAAGCTTTCTTT
D gene: TRBD2; clone size: .; V gene: TRBV6-5; J gene: TRBJ2-1; CDR3 protein: CASSQGLAGGNEQFF; CDR3 DNA: TGTGCCAGCAGTCAGGGACTAGCGGGAGGCAATGAGCAGTTCTTC
D gene: .; clone size: few; V gene: TRBV6-5; J gene: TRBJ1-2; CDR3 protein: CASSYEAGNGYTF; CDR3 DNA: TGTGCCAGCAGTTACGAGGCAGGGAATGGCTACACCTTC
D gene: TRBD2; clone size: .; V gene: TRBV4-2; J gene: TRBJ2-4; CDR3 protein: CASSQVAGENIQYF; CDR3 DNA: TGTGCCAGCAGCCAGGTAGCGGGAGAAAACATTCAGTACTTC
D gene: .; clone size: .; V gene: TRBV9; J gene: TRBJ2-2; CDR3 protein: CASSVAPVDTGELFF; CDR3 DNA: TGTGCCAGCAGCGTAGCCCCGGTCGACACCGGGGAGCTGTTTTTT
D gene: TRBD2; clone size: .; V gene: TRBV6-5; J gene: TRBJ2-7; CDR3 protein: CASSWGTSGRSEQYF; CDR3 DNA: TGTGCCAGCAGTTGGGGGACTAGCGGGAGGAGCGAGCAGTACTTC
D gene: .; clone size: .; V gene: TRBV27; J gene: TRBJ1-2; CDR3 protein: CASSLSGSGFYGYTF; CDR3 DNA: TGTGCCAGCAGTTTATCGGGATCGGGGTTCTATGGCTACACCTTC
D gene: .; clone size: once; V gene: TRBV5-1; J gene: TRBJ1-2; CDR3 protein: CASTPEVGRGGGYTF; CDR3 DNA: TGCGCCAGCACCCCGGAGGTGGGGAGGGGCGGAGGCTACACCTTC
D gene: TRBD2; clone size: few; V gene: TRBV11-3; J gene: TRBJ2-2; CDR3 protein: CASSQNSGRASGSGELFF; CDR3 DNA: TGTGCCAGCAGCCAGAATAGCGGGAGGGCCTCTGGCTCCGGGGAGCTGTTTTTT
D gene: .; clone size: .; V gene: TRBV18; J gene: TRBJ1-1; CDR3 protein: CASSPNGGNTEAFF; CDR3 DNA: TGTGCCAGCTCACCAAACGGCGGGAACACTGAAGCTTTCTTT
D gene: .; clone size: few; V gene: TRBV11-3; J gene: TRBJ1-3; CDR3 protein: CASSLDGLSSSGNTIYF; CDR3 DNA: TGTGCCAGCAGCTTAGATGGGCTGAGCAGCTCTGGAAACACCATATATTTT
D gene: TRBD1; clone size: .; V gene: TRBV7-2; J gene: TRBJ1-2; CDR3 protein: CASSLVTGTASLYGYTF; CDR3 DNA: TGTGCCAGCAGCCTCGTAACCGGGACAGCGAGTTTGTATGGCTACACCTTC
D gene: .; clone size: few; V gene: TRBV19; J gene: TRBJ2-1; CDR3 protein: CASSIQGQNYNEQFF; CDR3 DNA: TGTGCCAGTAGTATTCAGGGACAAAACTACAATGAGCAGTTCTTC
D gene: .; clone size: .; V gene: TRBV6-1; J gene: TRBJ2-7; CDR3 protein: CASSVRYEQYF; CDR3 DNA: TGTGCCAGCAGTGTGAGATACGAGCAGTACTTC
D gene: .; clone size: .; V gene: TRBV27; J gene: TRBJ2-1; CDR3 protein: CASKTGGYNEQFF; CDR3 DNA: TGTGCCAGCAAGACAGGTGGATACAATGAGCAGTTCTTC
D gene: TRBD2; clone size: .; V gene: TRBV7-2; J gene: TRBJ2-3; CDR3 protein: CASSDPGTRGAADTQYF; CDR3 DNA: TGTGCCAGCAGCGATCCCGGGACTAGGGGGGCCGCAGATACGCAGTATTTT
D gene: TRBD1; clone size: few; V gene: TRBV9; J gene: TRBJ2-6; CDR3 protein: CASSGPSDRGRVTGANVLTF; CDR3 DNA: TGTGCCAGCAGCGGACCGTCGGACAGGGGGCGAGTAACGGGGGCCAACGTCCTGACTTTC
D gene: .; clone size: few; V gene: TRBV27; J gene: TRBJ1-5; CDR3 protein: CASGIPPGLGPQHF; CDR3 DNA: TGTGCCAGCGGCATCCCCCCAGGCCTTGGGCCCCAGCATTTT